The clone carrying this T cell receptor (beta chain) was found a few times. In the original processing: How many nucleated cells were present was estimated from reference gene primer amplification. Only in-frame clones appear in the TCRdb table, and some are missing; sequencing was by immunoSEQ multiplex PCR. V, J and clone size are those of that table, while D and trimming were read from the DNA. The sample has about 80,000 clones; about 80% are singletons. The data were obtained in a study of blood T cell repertoires in COVID-19. Turning to the study itself: Sites in the United States, Italy and Spain provided acute and convalescent COVID-19 samples. PBMCs, B-cell-depleted T cells, or T cells provided the cDNA or gDNA that made up the material.

Sequenced sample: peripheral blood. The TCR sequence derives from a man aged 80 or over with acute or convalescent COVID-19.

The CDR3 here is CASSLAGGTGNNSPLHF. The CDR3 DNA follows: TGTGCCAGCAGCTTGGCCGGAGGGACAGGCAATAATTCACCCCTCCACTTT. This chain links TRBV7-3 with TRBJ1-6, with TRBD1 identical over 8 bases. J lost 5 bases, V lost 3 bases, and 9 bases had no gene match. Germline V CDR1 and CDR2: SGHTA, FQGTGA. The length of the CDR3 is 17 residues.